The rows below give T cell receptor beta chains drawn from one sample of a study of T-cell memory formation after mild COVID-19. TCRdb reprocessed the 5' RACE reads via MiXCR and lists one record per CDR3 protein. The table lists 540,000 or so distinct CDR3 sequences, roughly 20% of them singletons. The sequenced sample was PBMCs or a T cell subset sorted from them (not recorded which). Receptors were obtained from an adult woman who had mild COVID-19 (a few samples of this study predate the infection). Cell type and time point are not known. The CDR3 runs from the conserved cysteine through the conserved F or W. D genes are given only for firm matches. Expanded clones are given a class, and other clones once, few, many or no size at all.

j_call d_call clone_size v_call cdr3_aa cdr3_nt
TRBJ1-2 NA few TRBV4-1 CASSPPGGNNNYGYTF TGCGCCAGCAGCCCTCCCGGCGGAAATAATAACTATGGCTACACCTTC
TRBJ2-1 NA few TRBV7-6 CASSLGDGEQFF TGTGCCAGCAGCTTAGGAGACGGTGAGCAGTTCTTC
TRBJ2-3 NA few TRBV6-5 CASTRLTGGTDTQYF TGTGCCAGCACCCGACTCACGGGCGGTACAGATACGCAGTATTTT
TRBJ2-2 NA few TRBV24-1 CATSDFSKGPNTGELFF TGTGCCACCAGTGATTTTAGCAAGGGGCCAAACACCGGGGAGCTGTTTTTT
TRBJ2-3 NA NA TRBV6-6 CASSYSLRQGVISTDTQYF TGTGCCAGCAGTTACTCCCTTAGGCAGGGCGTGATTAGCACAGATACGCAGTATTTT
TRBJ2-7 TRBD2 few TRBV25-1 CASGGGLDEQYF TGTGCCAGCGGCGGGGGATTGGACGAGCAGTACTTC
TRBJ1-5 TRBD1 NA TRBV6-5 CASSGTGEGNQPQHF TGTGCCAGCAGTGGGACAGGGGAGGGCAATCAGCCCCAGCATTTT
TRBJ2-1 NA NA TRBV9 CASSVSLVDEQFF TGTGCCAGCAGCGTATCTCTCGTAGATGAGCAGTTCTTC
TRBJ1-1 TRBD1 NA TRBV5-1 CASSISPRTGRKNTEAFF TGCGCCAGCAGCATCTCACCTAGGACAGGCAGAAAAAACACTGAAGCTTTCTTT
TRBJ2-3 NA few TRBV12-3/TRBV12-4 CASSFGWAAYTDTQYF TGTGCCAGCAGTTTTGGGTGGGCAGCTTACACAGATACGCAGTATTTT
TRBJ2-7 NA NA TRBV29-1 CSVIDAETYEQYF TGCAGCGTAATAGATGCAGAGACCTACGAGCAGTACTTC
TRBJ1-6 NA few TRBV4-1 CASSYGQSSYNSPLHF TGCGCCAGCAGCTACGGACAGAGCTCCTATAATTCACCCCTCCACTTT
TRBJ2-1 NA NA TRBV7-2 CASSLEWTVYNEQFF TGTGCCAGCAGCTTAGAATGGACAGTTTACAATGAGCAGTTCTTC
TRBJ2-7 TRBD2 NA TRBV4-2 CASSQLGTSGRATSYEQYF TGTGCCAGCAGCCAACTGGGGACTAGCGGGAGGGCCACCTCCTACGAGCAGTACTTC
TRBJ2-3 NA NA TRBV9 CASSLGRTPPGHF TGTGCCAGCAGCTTGGGACGGACGCCCCCAGGGCATTTT
TRBJ2-5 NA few TRBV5-1 CASSWELTGMQETQYF TGCGCCAGCAGCTGGGAGCTGACAGGAATGCAAGAGACCCAGTACTTC
TRBJ1-2 NA few TRBV6-6 CASSKDLRETYGYTF TGTGCCAGCAGCAAGGACCTCAGGGAAACCTATGGCTACACCTTC
TRBJ2-1 TRBD2 few TRBV9 CASSVGGSGRNEQFF TGTGCCAGCAGCGTAGGTGGTAGCGGGAGGAATGAGCAGTTCTTC
TRBJ2-7 TRBD1 NA TRBV5-4 CASSPRDSKTYEQYF TGTGCCAGCAGCCCCCGGGACAGCAAGACCTACGAGCAGTACTTC
TRBJ2-1 TRBD1 few TRBV19 CASRSDRGTYNEQFF TGTGCCAGTAGATCGGACAGGGGTACCTACAATGAGCAGTTCTTC
TRBJ2-3 TRBD2 few TRBV29-1 CSVGRSSGSTDTQYF TGCAGCGTTGGGAGGAGTAGCGGGAGCACAGATACGCAGTATTTT
TRBJ2-3 TRBD2 NA TRBV7-9 CASSLEGTSLTDTQYF TGTGCCAGCAGCTTAGAAGGGACTAGCCTTACAGATACGCAGTATTTT
TRBJ2-6 NA NA TRBV21-1 CASSKINLGPLRGANVLTF TGTGCCAGCAGCAAAATTAACCTCGGTCCCCTGCGGGGGGCCAACGTCCTGACTTTC
TRBJ1-6 NA few TRBV27 CASSLKPAGYNSPLHF TGTGCCAGCAGTTTGAAACCGGCCGGCTATAATTCACCCCTCCACTTT
TRBJ2-7 NA few TRBV20-1 CSARLPGSYEQYF TGCAGTGCTAGACTCCCGGGATCCTACGAGCAGTACTTC
TRBJ2-1 NA few TRBV24-1 CATSDSDQHKLYNEQFF TGTGCCACCAGTGATTCGGACCAACATAAACTCTACAATGAGCAGTTCTTC
TRBJ2-1 TRBD2 NA TRBV3-1 CASSQTTSGGAKQFF TGTGCCAGCAGCCAAACGACTAGCGGGGGGGCAAAGCAGTTCTTC
TRBJ2-3 TRBD2 NA TRBV20-1 CSARTGAGVPGTSRTDTQYF TGCAGTGCTAGAACCGGAGCGGGAGTCCCGGGTACCTCTCGCACAGATACGCAGTATTTT
TRBJ1-1 NA NA TRBV12-3/TRBV12-4 CASRNRPMNTEAFF TGTGCCAGCAGGAACAGGCCCATGAACACTGAAGCTTTCTTT
TRBJ2-3 NA NA TRBV7-8 CASSLGNGYTDTQYF TGTGCCAGCAGCTTAGGTAACGGATACACAGATACGCAGTATTTT
TRBJ1-1 NA NA TRBV4-2 CASSQQEKPEHSEAFF TGTGCCAGCAGCCAGCAGGAGAAACCTGAACACTCTGAAGCTTTCTTT
TRBJ2-1 TRBD2 NA TRBV6-5 CASRPTPGTSGLNEQFF TGTGCCAGCAGACCAACTCCCGGGACTAGCGGGCTTAATGAGCAGTTCTTC
TRBJ1-2 NA many TRBV12-3/TRBV12-4 CASSSGLGYTF TGTGCCAGCAGTTCGGGACTTGGCTACACCTTC
TRBJ1-5 NA few TRBV5-6 CASSMGSNQPQHF TGTGCCAGCAGCATGGGCAGCAATCAGCCCCAGCATTTT
TRBJ2-1 NA NA TRBV20-1 CSASHNEQFF TGCAGTGCTAGCCACAATGAGCAGTTCTTC
TRBJ1-2 NA few TRBV11-2 CASSFGSGSYGYTF TGTGCCAGCAGCTTCGGTAGTGGCAGCTATGGCTACACCTTC
TRBJ2-7 NA few TRBV9 CASSEGSGDSYEQYF TGTGCCAGCAGCGAAGGATCCGGGGACTCCTACGAGCAGTACTTC
TRBJ2-5 TRBD2 few TRBV7-9 CASSLSAGGGHQETQYF TGTGCCAGCAGCTTGAGTGCGGGAGGGGGTCACCAAGAGACCCAGTACTTC
TRBJ2-1 TRBD1 NA TRBV20-1 CSARWDRGAYNEQFF TGCAGTGCTAGGTGGGACAGGGGCGCGTACAATGAGCAGTTCTTC
TRBJ2-3 NA NA TRBV7-9 CASRGGQKTDTQYF TGTGCCAGCAGGGGAGGTCAGAAGACAGATACGCAGTATTTT
TRBJ2-7 NA many TRBV7-8 CASSPQDMVGYTYEQYF TGTGCCAGCAGCCCACAGGATATGGTGGGTTATACCTACGAGCAGTACTTC
TRBJ2-1 TRBD2 many TRBV7-9 CASSSQLAGGIGLF TGTGCCAGCAGCTCACAGCTAGCGGGAGGAATCGGGCTCTTC
TRBJ1-3 NA NA TRBV7-9 CASSAGQPYSGNTIYF TGTGCCAGCAGCGCTGGACAGCCGTACTCTGGAAACACCATATATTTT
TRBJ1-1 TRBD1 NA TRBV5-1 CASSRQGGGTEAFF TGCGCCAGCAGCCGACAGGGAGGCGGCACTGAAGCTTTCTTT
TRBJ2-2 NA NA TRBV28 CASRTPGLDTGELFF TGTGCCAGCAGAACCCCGGGACTCGACACCGGGGAGCTGTTTTTT
TRBJ2-7 NA NA TRBV6-5 CASSYWSGDNVYEQYF TGTGCCAGCAGTTACTGGAGTGGGGACAACGTATACGAGCAGTACTTC
TRBJ1-6 TRBD1 few TRBV29-1 CSVAGTGDSPLHF TGCAGCGTAGCCGGGACAGGGGATTCACCCCTCCACTTT
TRBJ2-5 NA many TRBV7-8 CASSSNHGLPRKTQYF TGTGCCAGCAGCTCTAATCACGGACTTCCGAGGAAGACCCAGTACTTC
TRBJ1-1 TRBD1 NA TRBV12-3/TRBV12-4 CASSFQTGGSTEAFF TGTGCCAGCAGTTTTCAGACAGGGGGGAGCACTGAAGCTTTCTTT
TRBJ2-1 TRBD2 NA TRBV6-1 CASRVSGGPPSYNEQFF TGTGCCAGCAGGGTAAGCGGGGGACCACCTTCCTACAATGAGCAGTTCTTC
TRBJ2-5 TRBD1 few TRBV24-1 CATSDTDRGRGETQYF TGTGCCACCAGTGATACCGACAGGGGGCGAGGGGAGACCCAGTACTTC
TRBJ2-6 NA NA TRBV20-1 CSARAAGPSGANVLTF TGCAGTGCTAGAGCTGCAGGGCCGTCTGGGGCCAACGTCCTGACTTTC
TRBJ1-3 NA many TRBV5-1 CASRDSLSSGNTIYF TGCGCCAGCAGGGACAGCCTGAGCTCTGGAAACACCATATATTTT
TRBJ2-7 NA NA TRBV9 CASSGQGGPEQYF TGTGCCAGCAGCGGACAGGGAGGACCAGAGCAGTACTTC
TRBJ1-3 NA few TRBV20-1 CSARDPQGGNTIYF TGCAGTGCTAGAGATCCCCAGGGGGGAAACACCATATATTTT
TRBJ2-1 NA NA TRBV15 CATSKLKDEQFF TGTGCCACCAGCAAGTTAAAGGATGAGCAGTTCTTC
TRBJ2-4 TRBD2 few TRBV6-6 CASSHAGGRGNIQYF TGTGCCAGCAGCCATGCCGGTGGGAGGGGAAACATTCAGTACTTC
TRBJ1-2 NA NA TRBV20-1 CSLEGGPGYTF TGCAGCCTTGAAGGGGGACCGGGCTACACCTTC
TRBJ2-5 TRBD2 many TRBV7-9 CASSFLAGGGETQYF TGTGCCAGCAGCTTCTTAGCGGGAGGAGGCGAGACCCAGTACTTC
TRBJ2-1 TRBD2 NA TRBV19 CASSTGTSGRRNEQFF TGTGCCAGTAGTACGGGGACTAGCGGGAGACGTAATGAGCAGTTCTTC